This TCR beta chain was profiled in a study of lymphopenia after photon versus proton radiotherapy. Broader study findings: Under photons, naive T cells and diversity fell while effector/memory populations rose.

Libraries were prepared by immunoSEQ multiplex PCR; TCRdb keeps only in-frame clonotypes and omits some of them. The sample holds 77,000 or so clones, more than 70% seen once. This clone was counted between two and nine times. Antigen specificity is unknown. This receptor was obtained from a man aged 60-69 years with pancreatic cancer. The sequencing used peripheral blood, collected from a patient treated with proton-based radiotherapy.

The CDR3 bases are TGTGCCAGCGGGGGCTCTGGGGCCAACGTCCTGACTTTC. Translating gives CASGGSGANVLTF. The genes are TRBV28 and TRBJ2-6; D could derive from TRBD1 or TRBD2 (5 bases each). The CDR3 extends over 13 amino acids. Germline V lookup: CDR1 MDHEN, CDR2 SYDVKM. With 8 bases removed from V and 0 bases from J, the gap between germline ends came to 5 bases.